The sequence of this T cell receptor beta chain was determined in a study of blood T cell repertoires in COVID-19. As for the study in general: Samples representing acute and convalescent COVID-19 were sourced from the United States, Italy and Spain. In each case, the material was cDNA or gDNA derived from T cells, B-cell-depleted T cells, or PBMCs.

As handled by the study authors: Reference gene primers were amplified, and this amplification served to estimate nucleated cell counts. Assay: immunoSEQ multiplex PCR; the TCRdb copy retains only in-frame clones and omits some. The DNA was the basis for D and trimming; V, J and clone size are from that table. The sample lists 200,000 to 250,000 clones, 70% to 90% occurring once. The CDR3 loop spans 11 amino acids. Germline CDR1 reads SNHLY; CDR2 reads FYNNEI. Concerning this clone itself: The junction shows a germline mismatch at one end, possibly a read error.

The specimen sequenced was peripheral blood. This chain connects TRBV2 to TRBJ1-1; no clear D. This TCR derives from a man aged 45-65 years with acute or convalescent COVID-19. Here the CDR3 DNA reads TGTGCCAGCAGTGAAATCACCCAATCGCGGTTT. Translated, it gives CASSEITQSRF.